This TCR beta chain derives from a study of blood T cell repertoires in COVID-19 (dated by TCRdb to 2020 to 2021). Background for the entire study: Samples from collaborators originated in the United States, Italy and Spain and spanned both the acute and convalescent phases of COVID-19. Samples were obtained from the ongoing ImmuneRACE study (first 160 participants) and from about 1,300 subjects provided by 6 global collaborators. The repertoires were released in a freely available public database intended as a resource for research on the immune response to SARS-CoV-2. The material from the prospective study consisted of cDNA or gDNA derived from T cells, B-cell-depleted T cells, or PBMCs. Nearly every sample came with metadata listing a de-identified subject ID, COVID-19 status, age in years and sex. HLA class I and class II types, where available, came from metadata supplied by the sample provider rather than from assay-based typing. The dataset comprised deeply sampled blood TCRbeta repertoires from subjects exposed to, actively infected with, or recovered from COVID-19.

Whole blood was collected in K2EDTA tubes by collaborating institutions according to the institutions' own protocols. For TCRbeta analysis, collaborators shipped samples in one of three forms: frozen whole blood, isolated PBMCs, or DNA extracted from either of those sample types. TCRbeta CDR3 regions were amplified from genomic DNA by means of the immunoSEQ Assay, a bias-controlled multiplex PCR. The paper's processing steps were these. The number of nucleated cells in each sample was estimated from the amplification of reference gene primers within the assay. Sequence reads were collapsed and filtered to measure the absolute abundance of every unique TCRbeta CDR3 rearrangement. For each sample, productive Simpson clonality was calculated as the square root of Simpson's diversity index over productive rearrangements. This is the immuneACCESS table as TCRdb keeps it, with only in-frame sequences that have V and J called. A part of the clones is gone; compared with another copy, unresolved V genes explain less than half, and the rest is unexplained. V and J calls and clone size are as listed in that table; D and trimming were resolved from the DNA. Counted in this sample were approximately 70,000 clones; approximately 90% of them appeared once. The ten most abundant clones make up roughly 10% of the sample.

For CDR1 and CDR2, the germline V gene lists SGHRS and YFSETQ. From cysteine to phenylalanine, the CDR3 is 18 amino acids long. Just CDR3 DNA is preserved here, 54 bases in frame from base 1. Trimming removed 0 bases from V and 6 bases from J; the gene matches leave 11 bases unexplained. Remarks on this clone: The specificity of this receptor is unknown. The record has no base qualities; no much larger clone is one base away.

Broad study findings and their caveats: The quantity of clinical and demographic metadata differed by source and by participant and was supplied without curation.

The chain couples TRBV5-1 to TRBJ2-2; the central 10 bases match TRBD2. Material: peripheral blood. The sequence was obtained from a man aged 70-80 years with active or convalescent COVID-19. The CDR3 in this case is CASSLEGLAGGTSGELFF. The bases read TGCGCCAGCAGCTTGGAAGGGTTAGCGGGAGGAACTTCCGGGGAGCTGTTTTTT.